These T cell receptor beta chains were read from a single sample in a study of shared clonotypes between healthy human individuals. This table comes from immunoSEQ multiplex PCR, and its TCRdb copy is limited to in-frame clones, with some not included. The repertoire consists of 2 million to 3 million clones, with approximately 93% occurring once and the leading ten covering 0.36%. Sequencing was carried out using naive CD4+ T cells from PBMCs. These receptors all come from a man younger than 35 in good health. Some clones in this sample may be carry-over from other donors' samples. The CDR3 runs from the conserved cysteine through the conserved F or W. Each record gives: J gene, clone size, V gene, D gene, CDR3 DNA, CDR3 protein. D genes are given only for firm matches. Expanded clones get a size class; other rows say once, few or many, or leave the size out.

j_gene: TRBJ2-5
abundance: .
v_gene: TRBV18
d_gene: TRBD1
CDR3nt: TGTGCCAGCTCAGCGACAGGGGGCCTAGAGACCCAGTACTTC
CDR3aa: CASSATGGLETQYF

j_gene: TRBJ2-5
abundance: .
v_gene: TRBV7-9
d_gene: .
CDR3nt: TGTGCCAGCAGCGGGACTCCGGGAGTAGAGACCCAGTACTTC
CDR3aa: CASSGTPGVETQYF

j_gene: TRBJ2-7
abundance: .
v_gene: TRBV21-1
d_gene: .
CDR3nt: TGTGCCAGCAGCAAAGCGCACCTAGCGGGAGGGCTCAACGAGCAGTACTTC
CDR3aa: CASSKAHLAGGLNEQYF

j_gene: TRBJ2-3
abundance: once
v_gene: TRBV12-5
d_gene: TRBD1
CDR3nt: TGTGCTAGTGGTTTGGGGACAGGAGACACAGATACGCAGTATTTT
CDR3aa: CASGLGTGDTDTQYF

j_gene: TRBJ2-7
abundance: once
v_gene: TRBV29-1
d_gene: TRBD2
CDR3nt: TGCAGCGTCCGACAGGGACTAGCGGATTCCTACGAGCAGTACTTC
CDR3aa: CSVRQGLADSYEQYF

j_gene: TRBJ2-7
abundance: .
v_gene: TRBV7-3
d_gene: .
CDR3nt: TGTGCCAGCAGCTTAGGTTCCCGGGAGCCCTACGAGCAGTACTTC
CDR3aa: CASSLGSREPYEQYF

j_gene: TRBJ2-7
abundance: .
v_gene: TRBV19
d_gene: .
CDR3nt: TGTGCCAGCCACGAACAGGGCTCCTACGAGCAGTACTTC
CDR3aa: CASHEQGSYEQYF

j_gene: TRBJ2-5
abundance: .
v_gene: TRBV18
d_gene: .
CDR3nt: TGTGCCAGCTCACCACCGGGCCAGCACCAAGAGACCCAGTACTTC
CDR3aa: CASSPPGQHQETQYF

j_gene: TRBJ2-3
abundance: .
v_gene: TRBV9
d_gene: TRBD2
CDR3nt: TGTGCCAGCAGCGTAGGCTTAGCGGGACCTGATACGCAGTATTTT
CDR3aa: CASSVGLAGPDTQYF

j_gene: TRBJ1-2
abundance: once
v_gene: TRBV5-1
d_gene: .
CDR3nt: TGCGCCAGCAGCTTGGTCGGCAGGAGTGGCTACACCTTC
CDR3aa: CASSLVGRSGYTF

j_gene: TRBJ1-1
abundance: .
v_gene: TRBV5-8
d_gene: TRBD1
CDR3nt: TGTGCCAGCAGCTTCCGGGACAGGGGGAATCTAGGCACTGAAGCTTTCTTT
CDR3aa: CASSFRDRGNLGTEAFF

j_gene: TRBJ1-2
abundance: .
v_gene: TRBV5-1
d_gene: .
CDR3nt: TGCGCCAGCAGCTTGTGGGAGGCGTATGGCTACACCTTC
CDR3aa: CASSLWEAYGYTF

j_gene: TRBJ1-5
abundance: .
v_gene: TRBV18
d_gene: .
CDR3nt: TGTGCCAGCTCACCAAACTGGGGCGTCGATCAGCCCCAGCATTTT
CDR3aa: CASSPNWGVDQPQHF

j_gene: TRBJ2-5
abundance: .
v_gene: TRBV5-1
d_gene: .
CDR3nt: TGCGCCAGCAGCTTCTACACGGCACAAGAGACCCAGTACTTC
CDR3aa: CASSFYTAQETQYF

j_gene: TRBJ2-7
abundance: .
v_gene: TRBV27
d_gene: .
CDR3nt: TGTGCCAGCAGTTTGTTGCAGGGCGAGCAGTACTTC
CDR3aa: CASSLLQGEQYF

j_gene: TRBJ2-3
abundance: .
v_gene: TRBV30
d_gene: .
CDR3nt: TGTGCCTGGAGTAGTCCGAGCACAGATACGCAGTATTTT
CDR3aa: CAWSSPSTDTQYF

j_gene: TRBJ2-7
abundance: .
v_gene: TRBV7-9
d_gene: .
CDR3nt: TGTGCCAGCAGCTTCGGTAGCGGATATTTCTACGAGCAGTACTTC
CDR3aa: CASSFGSGYFYEQYF

j_gene: TRBJ1-5
abundance: .
v_gene: TRBV28
d_gene: .
CDR3nt: TGTGCCAGCAGTTATCTCGGCTCTAGGAGTCGGCCCCAGCATTTT
CDR3aa: CASSYLGSRSRPQHF

j_gene: TRBJ1-5
abundance: .
v_gene: TRBV28
d_gene: .
CDR3nt: TGTGCCAGCGCCGGCCGGGGGTCGGGCAATCAGCCCCAGCATTTT
CDR3aa: CASAGRGSGNQPQHF

j_gene: TRBJ2-1
abundance: .
v_gene: TRBV11-2
d_gene: .
CDR3nt: TGTGCCAGCGCTCTCTGGACAGCGACCTACAATGAGCAGTTCTTC
CDR3aa: CASALWTATYNEQFF

j_gene: TRBJ2-3
abundance: .
v_gene: TRBV5-1
d_gene: TRBD2
CDR3nt: TGCGCCAGCAGCGTAGGACTAGCGGGGATCACAGATACGCAGTATTTT
CDR3aa: CASSVGLAGITDTQYF

j_gene: TRBJ1-4
abundance: once
v_gene: TRBV5-1
d_gene: TRBD1
CDR3nt: TGCGCCAGCAGCGGGATGGGACAGGGGAGCGAAAAACTGTTTTTT
CDR3aa: CASSGMGQGSEKLFF

j_gene: TRBJ2-7
abundance: .
v_gene: TRBV10-1
d_gene: .
CDR3nt: TGCGCCAGCAGTGTAAGGCATCGGGCCTACGAGCAGTACTTC
CDR3aa: CASSVRHRAYEQYF

j_gene: TRBJ2-5
abundance: .
v_gene: TRBV5-1
d_gene: .
CDR3nt: TGCGCCAGCAGCTTGTTTGGGGAGACCCAGTACTTC
CDR3aa: CASSLFGETQYF

j_gene: TRBJ1-5
abundance: .
v_gene: TRBV19
d_gene: .
CDR3nt: TGTGCCAGTAGTATAGGCTACAATCAGCCCCAGCATTTT
CDR3aa: CASSIGYNQPQHF

j_gene: TRBJ2-3
abundance: .
v_gene: TRBV5-4
d_gene: .
CDR3nt: TGTGCCAGCAGCAAAGGCCCCACAGATACGCAGTATTTT
CDR3aa: CASSKGPTDTQYF

j_gene: TRBJ1-2
abundance: .
v_gene: TRBV6-1
d_gene: TRBD1
CDR3nt: TGTGCCAGCAGTGAGCGGACAGGGGGAAATGGCTACACCTTC
CDR3aa: CASSERTGGNGYTF

j_gene: TRBJ2-4
abundance: .
v_gene: TRBV6-5
d_gene: .
CDR3nt: TGTGCCAGCAGTTTTGAGAGGGGGGCCAAAAACATTCAGTACTTC
CDR3aa: CASSFERGAKNIQYF

j_gene: TRBJ2-7
abundance: .
v_gene: TRBV15
d_gene: .
CDR3nt: TGTGCCACCAGCAGGGCGTTGGGACAATTACGCTCCTACGAGCAGTACTTC
CDR3aa: CATSRALGQLRSYEQYF

j_gene: TRBJ2-5
abundance: .
v_gene: TRBV5-4
d_gene: .
CDR3nt: TGTGCCAGCAGCTTGTCCCCGCCAGAGACCCAGTACTTC
CDR3aa: CASSLSPPETQYF

j_gene: TRBJ2-1
abundance: .
v_gene: TRBV5-4
d_gene: TRBD1
CDR3nt: TGTGCCAGCAGCTTCCCCTCAGGGGGCAATGAGCAGTTCTTC
CDR3aa: CASSFPSGGNEQFF

j_gene: TRBJ1-2
abundance: .
v_gene: TRBV28
d_gene: .
CDR3nt: TGTGCCAGCCGAGAGCACGGGACCATCGATGGCTACACCTTC
CDR3aa: CASREHGTIDGYTF

j_gene: TRBJ2-7
abundance: .
v_gene: TRBV4-1
d_gene: .
CDR3nt: TGCGCCAGCAGCCGATCGAGGGACGGATACGAGCAGTACTTC
CDR3aa: CASSRSRDGYEQYF

j_gene: TRBJ2-5
abundance: .
v_gene: TRBV7-2
d_gene: .
CDR3nt: TGTGCCAGCAGCTTATACTCAGGGGATCTTGGGACCCAGTACTTC
CDR3aa: CASSLYSGDLGTQYF

j_gene: TRBJ2-3
abundance: .
v_gene: TRBV4-2
d_gene: .
CDR3nt: TGTGCCAGCAGCCAAGGAACGGGCACAGATACGCAGTATTTT
CDR3aa: CASSQGTGTDTQYF

j_gene: TRBJ1-3
abundance: .
v_gene: TRBV18
d_gene: TRBD1
CDR3nt: TGTGCCAGCTCACCTGACAGGGGATTAGTAAACACCATATATTTT
CDR3aa: CASSPDRGLVNTIYF

j_gene: TRBJ2-1
abundance: .
v_gene: TRBV28
d_gene: TRBD2
CDR3nt: TGTGCCAGCAGCCCCACCCCACGTGGAGCGGGAGAATCCTACAATGAGCAGTTCTTC
CDR3aa: CASSPTPRGAGESYNEQFF

j_gene: TRBJ2-7
abundance: .
v_gene: TRBV5-5
d_gene: .
CDR3nt: TGTGCCAGCAGACAGGCCGCCGGGACCTACGAGCAGTACTTC
CDR3aa: CASRQAAGTYEQYF

j_gene: TRBJ1-3
abundance: .
v_gene: TRBV10-3
d_gene: .
CDR3nt: TGTGCCATCAGTGAAGCCCCTGACTTACCAAACACCATATATTTT
CDR3aa: CAISEAPDLPNTIYF

j_gene: TRBJ1-1
abundance: .
v_gene: TRBV28
d_gene: .
CDR3nt: TGTGCCAGCAGTAAGGCTGGGGTTGGGTACACTGAAGCTTTCTTT
CDR3aa: CASSKAGVGYTEAFF

j_gene: TRBJ2-3
abundance: .
v_gene: TRBV28
d_gene: .
CDR3nt: TGTGCCAGCAGTAAGGCCGGGAGTAAAGGGGATACGCAGTATTTT
CDR3aa: CASSKAGSKGDTQYF

j_gene: TRBJ2-7
abundance: .
v_gene: TRBV19
d_gene: .
CDR3nt: TGTGCCAGTAGTAGGGCCGGGGCCTACGAGCAGTACTTC
CDR3aa: CASSRAGAYEQYF

j_gene: TRBJ2-3
abundance: .
v_gene: TRBV7-9
d_gene: .
CDR3nt: TGTGCCAGCAGCTTAAATTCCCAGAGCACAGATACGCAGTATTTT
CDR3aa: CASSLNSQSTDTQYF

j_gene: TRBJ1-1
abundance: few
v_gene: TRBV29-1
d_gene: .
CDR3nt: TGCAGCGTTGAGGGGGGATTGAACACTGAAGCTTTCTTT
CDR3aa: CSVEGGLNTEAFF

j_gene: TRBJ2-7
abundance: .
v_gene: TRBV19
d_gene: .
CDR3nt: TGTGCCAGTAAATCGCAGGCCGCTAAACCCTACGAGCAGTACTTC
CDR3aa: CASKSQAAKPYEQYF

j_gene: TRBJ1-2
abundance: .
v_gene: TRBV5-1
d_gene: TRBD1
CDR3nt: TGCGCCAGCAGCCTTGAAAGTCAGGGGGCTGAGGGCTACACCTTC
CDR3aa: CASSLESQGAEGYTF

j_gene: TRBJ2-2
abundance: .
v_gene: TRBV7-6
d_gene: .
CDR3nt: TGTGCCAGCAGCTTTCCCCCGAGAGGCGGGGAGCTGTTTTTT
CDR3aa: CASSFPPRGGELFF

j_gene: TRBJ2-1
abundance: .
v_gene: TRBV5-1
d_gene: TRBD1
CDR3nt: TGCGCCAGCAGCCCCCCGTCGACAGGGGCATTGCAGTTCTTC
CDR3aa: CASSPPSTGALQFF